The 32 T cell receptor beta chains listed next were all sequenced from one sample in a study of shared clonotypes between healthy human individuals. Only in-frame clones appear in the TCRdb table, and some are missing; sequencing was by immunoSEQ multiplex PCR. The profile shows some 2.1 million clones, roughly 94% of them singletons. Sequencing input: naive CD4+ T cells sorted from blood. Subset in this sample: CD45RA+ positively selected. Receptors were obtained from a man between 18 and 35 years old in good health.

This chain links TRBV29-1 with TRBJ1-3; D gene unclear. V dropped 1 base and J dropped 1 base, with 5 bases sitting between them. The V gene's germline CDR1 is SQVTM and CDR2 ANQGSEA. The CDR3 runs to 13 residues. This CDR3 reads CSVEGRSGNTIYF. The CDR3 DNA reads as TGCAGCGTTGAAGGCAGGTCTGGAAACACCATATATTTT.

In this sample, this clone turned up a few times. The rearrangement uses TRBV4-1 and TRBJ2-2, with TRBD2 identical over 12 bases. The CDR3 contains 15 residues. Germline V gives CDR1 MGHRA, CDR2 YSYEKL. V gave up 8 bases and J gave up 5 bases; unmatched junction bases: 6. The CDR3 is CASRRTSGVTGELFF. DNA of the CDR3: TGCGCCAGCCGACGGACTAGCGGGGTGACCGGGGAGCTGTTTTTT.

The chain is built from TRBV30 and TRBJ1-1, with a weak D call TRBD1 (5 bases). Germline V gene lookup returns CDR1 GTSNPN and CDR2 SVGIG (reference sequence). CDR3 length equals 15 residues. The V gene lost 0 bases and the J gene lost 1 base, with 12 bases spanning the gap. CDR3 sequence: CAWSVLRGGNTEAFF. As DNA, the CDR3 is TGTGCCTGGAGTGTACTGAGGGGAGGGAACACTGAAGCTTTCTTT.

The chain recombines TRBV5-1 with TRBJ2-5; D is ambiguous. The CDR3 contains 12 residues. Germline CDR1 and CDR2: SGHRS and YFSETQ. The ends were cut back, 5 bases at V and 4 bases at J, with 9 bases in the middle. CDR3: CASSPPGETQYF. CDR3 in DNA: TGCGCCAGCAGTCCGCCCGGAGAGACCCAGTACTTC.

J is TRBJ2-2 and V is TRBV4-3; weak D call: TRBD2 (5 bases). The CDR3 sequence is 17 residues long. Trimming pared 0 bases from V and 3 bases from J, leaving 14 bases between. CDR1 is LGHNA, CDR2 YSLEER, per germline. CDR3: CASSQDFRGWDTGELFF. The CDR3 coding sequence is TGCGCCAGCAGCCAAGATTTCAGAGGGTGGGACACCGGGGAGCTGTTTTTT.

V and J are TRBV11-2 and TRBJ2-7; D remains unclear. Trimming cost V 5 bases and J 5 bases, with 16 bases left between them. The CDR3 loop spans 14 amino acids. Germline loops: CDR1 SGHAT, CDR2 FQNNGV. The CDR3 reads CASSRRSGGNEQYF. CDR3 bases: TGTGCCAGCAGCCGCCGGTCCGGTGGCAACGAGCAGTACTTC. The full variable domain, its missing parts supplied by reference TRBV11-2 and TRBJ2-7, is EAGVAQSPRYKIIEKRQSVAFWCNPISGHATLYWYQQILGQGPKLLIQFQNNGVVDDSQLPKDRFSAERLKGVDSTLKIQPAKLEDSAVYLCASSRRSGGNEQYFGPGTRLTVT.

CDR3 nucleotides: TGTGCCAGCAGCCCCATAGGGACACCAACGCCGCAGTTCTTC. Amino acids: CASSPIGTPTPQFF. This chain joins TRBV7-9 and TRBJ2-1, with D tentatively TRBD1 (6 bases). The CDR3 covers 14 residues. V was pared by 5 bases and J by 12 bases, with 20 bases between. CDR1 and CDR2 from the germline V gene are SEHNR and FQNEAQ (reference sequence).

The chain uses TRBV7-2 and TRBJ2-7; 9 bases are a match to TRBD1. CDR1 and CDR2 from the germline V gene are SGHTA and FQGNSA. With 6 bases clipped from V and 1 base from J, the junction kept 7 bases outside the gene matches. The CDR3 runs to 15 residues. The DNA of the CDR3 is TGTGCCAGCAGGCGATGGGGACAGGGATCCTACGAGCAGTACTTC. It encodes CASRRWGQGSYEQYF. Full variable domain (remainder filled in from reference TRBV7-2 and TRBJ2-7): GAGVSQSPSNKVTEKGKDVELRCDPISGHTALYWYRQSLGQGLEFLIYFQGNSAPDKSGLPSDRFSAERTGGSVSTLTIQRTQQEDSAVYLCASRRWGQGSYEQYFGPGTRLTVT.

The chain employs TRBV19 and TRBJ2-7; 8 nucleotides align to TRBD1. V lost 2 bases, J lost 6 bases, and 3 bases stayed unmatched. The CDR3 contains 13 residues. Germline V gene data show CDR1 as LNHDA and CDR2 as SQIVND (reference sequence). The CDR3 here is CASSIKTGVEQYF. Written as DNA, the CDR3 is TGTGCCAGTAGTATAAAGACAGGGGTCGAGCAGTACTTC.

This chain joins TRBV4-1 and TRBJ1-3, with D tentatively TRBD1 (5 bases). Germline V gene lookup returns CDR1 MGHRA and CDR2 YSYEKL. V lost 0 bases to trimming and J lost 0 bases, with 9 bases between them. The CDR3 is made up of 16 amino acids. For the CDR3, the DNA is TGCGCCAGCAGCCAAGAACAGGCCTACTCTGGAAACACCATATATTTT. Its protein is CASSQEQAYSGNTIYF.

This chain links TRBV6-5 with TRBJ1-1; 11 bases are a match to TRBD1. With 7 bases clipped from V and 6 bases from J, the junction kept 10 bases outside the gene matches. Germline loops: CDR1 MNHEY, CDR2 SVGAGI. The CDR3 runs to 15 residues. This CDR3 reads CASTNWDRGTSEAFF. CDR3 in DNA: TGTGCCAGCACTAACTGGGACAGGGGGACGTCTGAAGCTTTCTTT.

The chain recombines TRBV6-1 with TRBJ1-5, with 11 nucleotides matching TRBD1. Germline V CDR1 and CDR2: MNHNS, SASEGT. V lost 7 bases and J lost 6; bases outside the gene matches: 8. The CDR3 has 15 amino acids. The chain's CDR3 is CASTDRDRGFQPQHF. CDR3 bases: TGTGCCAGCACCGACCGGGACAGGGGGTTTCAGCCCCAGCATTTT.

The CDR3 spells CASSKGGASPLHF. The CDR3 bases are TGTGCCAGCTCTAAGGGAGGGGCTTCACCCCTCCACTTT. The chain is built from TRBV7-9 and TRBJ1-6, with D possibly TRBD1 on 5 matching bases. Germline CDR1 SEHNR, CDR2 FQNEAQ (reference sequence). V lost 8 bases and J 9 bases, leaving 14 bases between the germline ends. CDR3 length: 13 residues.

The chain is built from TRBV6-5 and TRBJ2-1; 7 bases are a match to TRBD1. CDR3 length: 14 residues. Germline V gene lookup returns CDR1 MNHEY and CDR2 SVGAGI. V lost 2 bases to trimming and J lost 10 bases; unmatched junction nucleotides: 8. The CDR3, as DNA: TGTGCCAGCAGTTACGGAACAGGGGTAAACGAGCAGTTCTTC. This codes for CASSYGTGVNEQFF.

The chain is built from TRBV4-1 and TRBJ2-3; D possibly uses TRBD1 or TRBD2 (5 bases each). The germline CDR1 and CDR2 sequences are MGHRA and YSYEKL. CDR3 length: 14 residues. Trimming took off 2 bases at V and 2 bases at J, with 8 bases between the two ends. Here the CDR3 reads CASSQRDPTDTQYF. The DNA of the CDR3 is TGCGCCAGCAGCCAACGGGACCCCACAGATACGCAGTATTTT.

As concerns this clone: The sample has other DNA sequences that encode this CDR3 too. The chain recombines TRBV9 with TRBJ2-3, with 8 bases identical to TRBD2. The CDR3 spans 15 residues. With 2 bases clipped from V and 3 bases from J, the junction kept 5 bases outside the gene matches. CDR1 SGDLS and CDR2 YYNGEE come from the germline V gene. The CDR3: CASSVGAGGTDTQYF. CDR3 in DNA: TGTGCCAGCAGCGTTGGGGCGGGAGGTACAGATACGCAGTATTTT.

The chain links TRBV7-2 to TRBJ2-7, with TRBD1 matching 8 bases. Trimming cost V 5 bases and J 3 bases; bases outside gene matches: 9. Germline V gene sequence: CDR1 SGHTA, CDR2 FQGNSA. This CDR3 has 15 residues. CDR3 sequence reads: CASSPSLGQGYEQYF. As DNA, the CDR3 is TGTGCCAGCAGCCCATCCCTCGGACAGGGCTACGAGCAGTACTTC.

This clone was seen only once. The gene calls are TRBV6-1 and TRBJ1-2; D is undetermined. The V and J ends lost 2 bases and 7 bases respectively, with 11 bases between them. The CDR3 has 13 amino acids. Looked up from germline, CDR1 is MNHNS and CDR2 is SASEGT. The CDR3 sequence: CASSEPVGFGYTF. In DNA form, the CDR3 reads TGTGCCAGCAGTGAACCGGTGGGATTTGGCTACACCTTC.

For this clone: Germline is not matched at one junction end, which may reflect a read error. The V gene is TRBV7-7, the J gene TRBJ2-2; D is ambiguous. Germline V gene data show CDR1 as SSHAT and CDR2 as FNYEAQ (reference sequence). The CDR3 has 14 residues. Here the CDR3 reads CASSLGTNTGELFF. In DNA, the CDR3 is TGTGCTAGCAGCTTAGGTACGAACACCGGGGAGCTGTTTTTT.

This clone was detected once. This chain joins TRBV19 and TRBJ2-3; 8 bases align to TRBD2. CDR1 and CDR2 (germline): LNHDA, SQIVND (reference sequence). This CDR3 region has 14 residues. J was trimmed by 6 bases and V by 1 base; bases with no gene match: 3. CDR3 in amino acids: CASSIAGGRDTQYF. The CDR3 region has the DNA TGTGCCAGTAGTATAGCGGGGGGGCGCGATACGCAGTATTTT.

The V gene is TRBV10-3, the J gene TRBJ2-3, with D uncertain. Trimming took 0 bases from V and 5 from J, leaving 9 bases between them. This CDR3 contains 14 residues. The germline V gene has CDR1 ENHRY and CDR2 SYGVKD. In DNA, the CDR3 is TGTGCCATCAGTGAGTCCCATTCAATAGATACGCAGTATTTT. This gives the protein CAISESHSIDTQYF.

V is TRBV5-5 and J is TRBJ2-7; TRBD1 matches 11 bases. This CDR3 is 16 amino acids long. Germline loops: CDR1 SGHKS, CDR2 YYEKEE (reference sequence). After removal of 0 bases from V and 3 bases from J, the junction contained 5 bases not matched to a gene. CDR3 loop: CASSLGPGTGGYEQYF. Here the CDR3 DNA reads TGTGCCAGCAGCTTGGGCCCCGGGACAGGGGGCTACGAGCAGTACTTC.

J is TRBJ1-5 and V is TRBV6-1; D may be TRBD1 (5 bases). Germline loops: CDR1 MNHNS, CDR2 SASEGT. The CDR3 has 14 amino acids. V lost 4 bases and J 5 bases, leaving 12 bases between the germline ends. Here the CDR3 DNA reads TGTGCCAGCAGTGCTCGGGACCCTGATCAGCCCCAGCATTTT. It is translated as CASSARDPDQPQHF.

The V and J genes are TRBV28 and TRBJ1-5; no definite D call. The germline V and J ends were trimmed by 3 bases and 0 bases, with 3 bases remaining between them. The V gene's germline CDR1 is MDHEN and CDR2 SYDVKM. The CDR3 is 13 residues long. CDR3 coding DNA: TGTGCCAGCAGTTTTATTAGCAATCAGCCCCAGCATTTT. Its translation is CASSFISNQPQHF. Filled out from reference TRBV28 and TRBJ1-5, the complete variable domain reads DVKVTQSSRYLVKRTGEKVFLECVQDMDHENMFWYRQDPGLGLRLIYFSYDVKMKEKGDIPEGYSVSREKKERFSLILESASTNQTSMYLCASSFISNQPQHFGDGTRLSIL.

The V call is TRBV5-8, the J call TRBJ1-2; 11 positions agree with TRBD1. This CDR3 has 17 residues. V trimming: 4 bases; J trimming: 4 bases; junction bases outside the gene matches: 12. The germline V gene has CDR1 SGHTS and CDR2 YDEGEE. This CDR3 is CASSPRTGGNWGYGYTF. CDR3 DNA sequence: TGTGCCAGCAGCCCGAGGACAGGGGGCAATTGGGGCTATGGCTACACCTTC.

Here the CDR3 DNA reads TGTGCCTGGAGCGTCGCTAATCCAGGGGGAAATCAGCCCCAGCATTTT. Translated, it gives CAWSVANPGGNQPQHF. This chain uses TRBV30 with TRBJ1-5, with 7 bases identical to TRBD1. The junction had 12 bases not matched to a gene; V was cut back by 3 bases and J by 4 bases. Germline CDR1 reads GTSNPN; CDR2 reads SVGIG (reference sequence). This CDR3 is 16 amino acids long.

This chain's CDR3 is CASKQGPTYEQYF. The CDR3 bases are TGTGCCAGCAAACAGGGGCCCACCTACGAGCAGTACTTC. The chain joins TRBV28 to TRBJ2-7, with 7 bases identical to TRBD1. Unmatched junction bases numbered 5, after V lost 7 bases and J lost 2 bases. Germline V lookup: CDR1 MDHEN, CDR2 SYDVKM. The CDR3 consists of 13 residues.

The chain is built from TRBV2 and TRBJ1-3; 7 bases are shared with TRBD1. Trimming removed 4 bases from V and 8 bases from J; junction bases left unmatched: 2. This CDR3 comprises 12 residues. Germline CDR1 is SNHLY and CDR2 is FYNNEI. CDR3 nucleotides: TGTGCCAGCAGTGGGACAGGTTACACCATATATTTT. It specifies CASSGTGYTIYF.

V and J are TRBV2 and TRBJ2-7; 9 bases fit TRBD1. This CDR3 has 17 residues. Germline CDR1 SNHLY, CDR2 FYNNEI. The V segment lost 6 bases and the J segment 0 bases; nucleotides outside the gene matches: 12. As DNA, the CDR3 is TGTGCCAGCAGAAAGGGACAGGGTATGCCCGGCTCCTACGAGCAGTACTTC. It specifies CASRKGQGMPGSYEQYF.

The J gene is TRBJ2-6, the V gene TRBV7-3; D remains unclear. The V end was cut by 1 base, the J end by 0 bases, with 7 bases between. Germline V CDR1 and CDR2: SGHTA, FQGTGA. The CDR3 is 16 residues long. CDR3 nucleotide sequence: TGTGCCAGCAGCTTAAATTTTGACTCTGGGGCCAACGTCCTGACTTTC. Translation gives CASSLNFDSGANVLTF.

V gene TRBV11-2 combines with J gene TRBJ2-2; TRBD2 agrees at 7 bases. The CDR3 is made up of 16 amino acids. Germline CDR1 SGHAT, CDR2 FQNNGV. The ends lost 2 bases at V and 4 bases at J; junction bases unmatched: 7. CDR3 in DNA: TGTGCCAGCAGCTTACTGAGCGGGGTTGGCACCGGGGAGCTGTTTTTT. Translated, it gives CASSLLSGVGTGELFF.

For this clone: The same CDR3 is also encoded by other DNA sequences in this sample. The chain is built from TRBV28 and TRBJ1-5; maybe TRBD1 (5 bases). Germline-derived CDR1 and CDR2 are MDHEN and SYDVKM. V was pared by 2 bases and J by 4 bases, with 12 bases between. The CDR3 consists of 15 residues. The CDR3 here is CASSLGQGGNQPQHF. DNA of the CDR3: TGTGCCAGCAGTTTAGGCCAGGGTGGGAATCAGCCCCAGCATTTT.